This T cell receptor (beta chain) emerged from a study of shared clonotypes between healthy human individuals. Study-level background: In total, the donors were two women and a few men aged 18 to 49. Overall study results and limits: Sharing across four donors was highest in naive CD4 (around 5%) and lowest in memory CD8 (roughly 0.4%). Naive subsets tended to show greater estimated richness than memory subsets.

The CDR3 contains 12 residues. Trimming cost V 4 bases and J 16 bases, with 16 bases left between them. Germline loops: CDR1 MNHEY, CDR2 SVGAGI. In this sample, this clone turned up once. Its antigen is not identified. Assay used: immunoSEQ multiplex PCR; TCRdb lists only in-frame clones, some missing. Of millions of clones listed, over 85% are singletons. It was into CD45RA+ naive and CD45RA-negative memory subsets that the CD4+ cells were split. This clonotype was obtained from a man in his late teens or twenties in good health. The gene calls are TRBV6-5 and TRBJ2-2; D is unclear. The sample consisted of naive CD4+ T cells sorted from blood. The subset was: CD45RA+ positively selected. The CDR3 DNA sequence: TGTGCCAGCAGTTCGATTCTAGGCGTAAGGTTTTTT. This codes for CASSSILGVRFF.